This TCR beta chain was obtained from a study of identical twins (dated by TCRdb to 2016 to 2018). Notes on the research overall: The study deep-sequenced TCR alpha and beta repertoires from monozygotic twins, unrelated adults of various ages and cord blood to test whether fetal clonotypes persist. To rule out contamination, the twin experiments were replicated at different times with different library preparation protocols. Results and caveats for the whole study, not just this receptor: Invariant T cells such as MAIT and iNKT could partly confound zero-insertion analyses, though diverse VJ usage argued against this for most clonotypes. A weaker excess of twin sharing was found in beta out-of-frame sequences because the signal-to-noise ratio was lowered by fewer shared sequences. In monozygotic twins, out-of-frame TCR alpha sharing was systematically underestimated by recombination models, although the models agreed with sharing between unrelated individuals. Conclusions relied on cross-sectional statistical analysis, since the same donors could not be followed over many years. Compared with coincidental sharing between unrelated individuals, out-of-frame TCR alpha sequences shared between twins showed an excess of sequences with low generation probability. Fewer insertions were carried by abundant cord blood beta clonotypes, a similar but weaker trend appeared in young adult naive repertoires, and no such trend appeared in memory repertoires.

Every donor in the study was a healthy Caucasian. Three unrelated non-twin adults were additionally sequenced: a male aged 18 to 29, a male aged 50 to 60 and a female aged 50 to 60. Using Miltenyi CD45RO+ enrichment and human naive T-cell isolation kits, memory (CD45RO+) and naive T cells were isolated from PBMC. For this clonotype: Its target antigen remains unknown. Base qualities are not provided; no much larger clone lies one nucleotide away.

Library method: 5' RACE. Sequenced using an Illumina HiSeq 2000. Template switching added a universal primer binding site, and the final cDNA carried a unique molecular identifier that allowed TCR cDNA molecules to be counted accurately. Specific primers in the conserved constant-segment region were used to synthesize first-strand cDNA for the TCR alpha and beta chains. To control for contamination, every cDNA library carried two barcodes: a SMART-Mk sample barcode plus Illumina barcodes. Two successive PCR steps introduced TruSeq adapter sequences along with Illumina sample barcodes. The Illumina HiSeq platform was used with custom primers to sequence TCR alpha and beta cDNA libraries. The study's own analysis went as follows. Unique molecular identifiers were extracted from raw reads with MiGEC, and CDR3 positions were determined with MiXCR. For each individual, recombination models were inferred using an EM algorithm with the repgenHMM and IGoR tools. Shared clonotype analysis was performed with the tcR package in R, normalizing sharing by the product of cloneset sizes. To study raw recombination without the effects of thymic and clonal selection, out-of-frame nonproductive sequences were analyzed. The public reads were run again by TCRdb, first through fastp at Q25 and then through MiXCR, and only productive beta chains were kept. Merged by CDR3 protein, the rows form single entries marked with the most common genes and DNA. The V and J calls, along with clone size, are taken from TCRdb and not from the paper's own processing. The table for this sample lists 420,000 or so distinct CDR3 sequences; under 20% of them were counted only once. The biggest ten clones account for 12% of the sample.

V and J lose 0 bases and 5 bases, and a span of 10 bases separates them. Taken from the germline V gene, the CDR1 and CDR2 loops are SGHTA and FQGNSA. From its cysteine to its phenylalanine, the CDR3 spans 15 amino acids. The read is trimmed to its CDR3 DNA, 45 bases read in frame from base 1. Rearrangement joined TRBV7-2 to TRBJ2-2; no D segment can be confidently identified. This clonotype was sampled from a middle-aged man in good health. Sequencing used naive T cells sorted from blood. According to the study, the label for this sample's cell subset or site signals: cells isolated with a human naive T-cell isolation kit. The base sequence is TGTGCCAGCAGCTTAGCGAATACCGATACCGGGGAGCTGTTTTTT. This codes for CASSLANTDTGELFF. The full variable domain, completed from the reference TRBV7-2 and TRBJ2-2 proteins outside the CDR3, reads GAGVSQSPSNKVTEKGKDVELRCDPISGHTALYWYRQSLGQGLEFLIYFQGNSAPDKSGLPSDRFSAERTGGSVSTLTIQRTQQEDSAVYLCASSLANTDTGELFFGEGSRLTVL.